This T cell receptor (beta chain) derives from a study of cytomegalovirus exposure and HLA in healthy donors. General observations from the study: Researchers catalogued roughly 170 TCR beta chains as cytomegalovirus-associated. Per published reports, the classifier diagnosed cytomegalovirus status with high specificity and sensitivity. Among TCR sequences, most were rare, though some public TCRs appeared in many donors. According to a subsequent analysis, TCR clusters from the first cohort were inclined to appear together in the 110 or so validation repertoires.

V dropped 0 bases and J dropped 8 bases, with 7 bases sitting between them. There are 11 residues in the CDR3. Germline V gene data show CDR1 as GTSNPN and CDR2 as SVGIG (reference sequence). Measured with immunoSEQ multiplex PCR; TCRdb has only the in-frame clones, and not every one. The sample yields about 130,000 clones, roughly 90% seen once. Notes on this clone: The antigen is unknown.

The specimen was PBMCs. The sequence was obtained from a man aged 25-45 years in good health and CMV-seronegative. V gene TRBV30 combines with J gene TRBJ1-1; D not resolved. CDR3 region: CAWSVVFEAFF. CDR3 bases: TGTGCCTGGAGTGTTGTATTCGAAGCTTTCTTT.